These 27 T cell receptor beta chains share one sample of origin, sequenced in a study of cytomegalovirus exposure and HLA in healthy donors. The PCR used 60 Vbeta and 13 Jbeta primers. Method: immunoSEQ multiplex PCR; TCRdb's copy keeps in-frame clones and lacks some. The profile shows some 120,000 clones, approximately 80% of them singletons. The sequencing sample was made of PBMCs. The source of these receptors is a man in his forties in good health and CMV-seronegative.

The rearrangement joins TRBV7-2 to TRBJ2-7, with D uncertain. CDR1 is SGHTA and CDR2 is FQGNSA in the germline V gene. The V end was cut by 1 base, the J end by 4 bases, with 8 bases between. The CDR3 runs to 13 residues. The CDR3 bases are TGTGCCAGCAGCTTAGGACACGGATACGAGCAGTACTTC. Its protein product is CASSLGHGYEQYF.

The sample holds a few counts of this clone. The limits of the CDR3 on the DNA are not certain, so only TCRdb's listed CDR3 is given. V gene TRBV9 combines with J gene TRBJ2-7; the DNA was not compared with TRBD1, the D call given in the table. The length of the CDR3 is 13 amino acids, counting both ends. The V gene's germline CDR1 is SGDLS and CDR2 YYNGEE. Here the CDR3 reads CASSVGPGTGSYF.

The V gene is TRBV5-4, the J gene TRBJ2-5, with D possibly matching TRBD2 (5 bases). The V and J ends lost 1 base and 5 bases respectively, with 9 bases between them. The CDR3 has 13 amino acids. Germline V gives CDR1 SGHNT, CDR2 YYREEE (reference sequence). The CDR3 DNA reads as TGTGCCAGCAGCTTGAACCCGGGGGAGACCCAGTACTTC. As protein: CASSLNPGETQYF.

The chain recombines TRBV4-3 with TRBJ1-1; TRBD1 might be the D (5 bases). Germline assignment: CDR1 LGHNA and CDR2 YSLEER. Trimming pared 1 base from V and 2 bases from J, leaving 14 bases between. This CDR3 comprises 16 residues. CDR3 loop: CASSQGFAQGNTEAFF. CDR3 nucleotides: TGCGCCAGCAGCCAAGGTTTCGCGCAGGGCAACACTGAAGCTTTCTTT.

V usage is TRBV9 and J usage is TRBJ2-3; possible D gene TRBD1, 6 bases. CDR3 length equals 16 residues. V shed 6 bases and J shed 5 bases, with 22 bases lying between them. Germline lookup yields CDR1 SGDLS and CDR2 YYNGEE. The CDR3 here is CASTAVEGGYKDTQYF. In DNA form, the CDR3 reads TGTGCCAGCACCGCCGTGGAAGGGGGTTATAAAGATACGCAGTATTTT.

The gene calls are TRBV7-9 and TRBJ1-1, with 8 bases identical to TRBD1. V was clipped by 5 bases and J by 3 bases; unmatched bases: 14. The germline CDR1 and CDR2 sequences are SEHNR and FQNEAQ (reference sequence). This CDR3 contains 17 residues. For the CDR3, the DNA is TGTGCCAGCAGCCCCGGAAAATTGACAGGGGTCGACACTGAAGCTTTCTTT. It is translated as CASSPGKLTGVDTEAFF.

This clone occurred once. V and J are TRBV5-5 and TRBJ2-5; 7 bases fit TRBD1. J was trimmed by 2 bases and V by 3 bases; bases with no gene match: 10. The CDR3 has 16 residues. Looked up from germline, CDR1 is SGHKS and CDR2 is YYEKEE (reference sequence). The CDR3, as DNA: TGTGCCAGCAGCTCGTTCGGCCGGGGACAGCAAGAGACCCAGTACTTC. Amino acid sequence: CASSSFGRGQQETQYF.

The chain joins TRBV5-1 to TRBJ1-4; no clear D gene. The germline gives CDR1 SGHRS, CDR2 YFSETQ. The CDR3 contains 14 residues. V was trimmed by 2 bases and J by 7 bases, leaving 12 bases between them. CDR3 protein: CASSLESSVEKLFF. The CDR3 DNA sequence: TGCGCCAGCAGCTTAGAAAGTTCGGTTGAAAAACTGTTTTTT.

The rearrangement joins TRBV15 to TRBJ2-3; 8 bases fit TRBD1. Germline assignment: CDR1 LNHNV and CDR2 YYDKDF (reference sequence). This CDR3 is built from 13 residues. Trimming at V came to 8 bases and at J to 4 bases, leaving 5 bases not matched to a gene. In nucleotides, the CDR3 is TGTGCCACCGGACAGGGAGGTTCAGATACGCAGTATTTT. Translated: CATGQGGSDTQYF.

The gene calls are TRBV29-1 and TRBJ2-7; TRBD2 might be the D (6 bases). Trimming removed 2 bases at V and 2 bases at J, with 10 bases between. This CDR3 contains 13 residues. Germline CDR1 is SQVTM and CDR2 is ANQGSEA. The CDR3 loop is CSVESPSAYEQYF. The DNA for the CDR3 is TGCAGCGTTGAAAGTCCTAGCGCCTACGAGCAGTACTTC.

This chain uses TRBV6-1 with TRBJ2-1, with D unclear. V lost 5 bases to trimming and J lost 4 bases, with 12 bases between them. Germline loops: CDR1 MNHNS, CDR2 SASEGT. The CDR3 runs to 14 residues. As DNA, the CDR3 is TGTGCCAGCAGTCCTAAGAGTGGTTACAATGAGCAGTTCTTC. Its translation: CASSPKSGYNEQFF.

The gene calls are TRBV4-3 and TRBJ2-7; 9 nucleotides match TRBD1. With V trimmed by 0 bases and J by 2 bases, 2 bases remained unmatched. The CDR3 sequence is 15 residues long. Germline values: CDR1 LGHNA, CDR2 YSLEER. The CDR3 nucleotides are TGCGCCAGCAGCCAAGAGGGGACAGGGACCTACGAGCAGTACTTC. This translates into CASSQEGTGTYEQYF.

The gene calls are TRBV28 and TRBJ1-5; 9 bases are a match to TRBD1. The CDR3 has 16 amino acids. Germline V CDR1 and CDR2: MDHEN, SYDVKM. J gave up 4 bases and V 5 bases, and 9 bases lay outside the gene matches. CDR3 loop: CASSLPHGTGNQPQHF. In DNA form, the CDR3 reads TGTGCCAGCAGTCTACCTCACGGGACAGGGAATCAGCCCCAGCATTTT.

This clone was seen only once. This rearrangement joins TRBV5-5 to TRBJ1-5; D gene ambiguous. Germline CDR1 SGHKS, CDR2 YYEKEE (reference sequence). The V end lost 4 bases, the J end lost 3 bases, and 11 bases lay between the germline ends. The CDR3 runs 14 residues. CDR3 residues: CASSHGRINQPQHF. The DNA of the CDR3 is TGTGCCAGCAGCCACGGCAGGATCAATCAGCCCCAGCATTTT.

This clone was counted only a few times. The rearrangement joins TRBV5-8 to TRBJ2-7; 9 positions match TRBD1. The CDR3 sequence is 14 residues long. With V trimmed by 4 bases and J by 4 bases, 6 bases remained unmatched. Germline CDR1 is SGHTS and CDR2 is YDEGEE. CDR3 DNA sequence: TGTGCCAGCAGCCGGGGACAGGGTCGGTACGAGCAGTACTTC. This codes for CASSRGQGRYEQYF.

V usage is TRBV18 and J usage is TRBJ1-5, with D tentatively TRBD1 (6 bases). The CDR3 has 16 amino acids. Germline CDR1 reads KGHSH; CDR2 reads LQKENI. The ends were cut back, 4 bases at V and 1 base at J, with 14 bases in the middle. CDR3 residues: CASSLGAQTSNQPQHF. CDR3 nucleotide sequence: TGTGCCAGCTCACTGGGGGCACAAACAAGCAATCAGCCCCAGCATTTT.

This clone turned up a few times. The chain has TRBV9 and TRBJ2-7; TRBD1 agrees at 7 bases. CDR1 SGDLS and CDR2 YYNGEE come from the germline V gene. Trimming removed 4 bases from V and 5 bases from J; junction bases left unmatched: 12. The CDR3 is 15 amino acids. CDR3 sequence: CASSPGTDPGHEQYF. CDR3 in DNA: TGTGCCAGCAGCCCTGGGACAGACCCAGGACACGAGCAGTACTTC.

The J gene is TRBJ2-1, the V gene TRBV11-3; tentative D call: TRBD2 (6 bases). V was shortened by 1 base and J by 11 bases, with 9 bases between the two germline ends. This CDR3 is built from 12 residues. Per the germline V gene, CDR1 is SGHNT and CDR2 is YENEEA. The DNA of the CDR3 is TGTGCCAGCAGCTTAGGGGCGGGACAGCAGTTCTTC. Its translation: CASSLGAGQQFF.

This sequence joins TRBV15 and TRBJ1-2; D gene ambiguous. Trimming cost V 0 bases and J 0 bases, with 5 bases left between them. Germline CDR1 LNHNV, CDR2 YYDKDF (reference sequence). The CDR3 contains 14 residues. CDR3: CATSRERANYGYTF. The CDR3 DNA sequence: TGTGCCACCAGCAGAGAACGCGCTAACTATGGCTACACCTTC. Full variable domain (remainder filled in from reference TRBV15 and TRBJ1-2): DAMVIQNPRYQVTQFGKPVTLSCSQTLNHNVMYWYQQKSSQAPKLLFHYYDKDFNNEADTPDNFQSRRPNTSFCFLDIRSPGLGDTAMYLCATSRERANYGYTFGSGTRLTVV.

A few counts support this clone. This CDR3 reads CASSFGTGAYEQYF. In DNA form, the CDR3 reads TGTGCCAGCAGTTTTGGGACAGGAGCCTACGAGCAGTACTTC. This chain uses TRBV28 with TRBJ2-7, with TRBD1 identical over 8 bases. This CDR3 contains 14 residues. Germline CDR1 MDHEN, CDR2 SYDVKM. J gave up 2 bases and V 3 bases, and 3 bases lay outside the gene matches.

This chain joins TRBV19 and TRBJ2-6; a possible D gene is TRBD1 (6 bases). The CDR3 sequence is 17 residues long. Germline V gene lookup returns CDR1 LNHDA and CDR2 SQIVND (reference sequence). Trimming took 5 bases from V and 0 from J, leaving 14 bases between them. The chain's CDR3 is CASSPWTVLSGANVLTF. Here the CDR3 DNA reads TGTGCCAGTAGTCCGTGGACAGTACTCTCTGGGGCCAACGTCCTGACTTTC.

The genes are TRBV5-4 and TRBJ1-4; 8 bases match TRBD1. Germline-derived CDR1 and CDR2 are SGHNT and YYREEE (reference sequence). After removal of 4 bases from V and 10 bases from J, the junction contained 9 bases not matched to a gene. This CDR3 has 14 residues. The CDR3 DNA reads TGTGCCAGCAGCATCGGACAGGGTTCGGGAAAACTGTTTTTT. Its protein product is CASSIGQGSGKLFF. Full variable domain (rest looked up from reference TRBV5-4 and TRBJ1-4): ETGVTQSPTHLIKTRGQQVTLRCSSQSGHNTVSWYQQALGQGPQFIFQYYREEENGRGNFPPRFSGLQFPNYSSELNVNALELDDSALYLCASSIGQGSGKLFFGSGTQLSVL.

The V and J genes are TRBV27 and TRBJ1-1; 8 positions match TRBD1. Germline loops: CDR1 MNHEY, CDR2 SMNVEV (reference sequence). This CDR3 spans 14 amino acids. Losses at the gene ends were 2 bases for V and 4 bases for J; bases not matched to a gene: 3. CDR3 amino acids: CASSLQGARTEAFF. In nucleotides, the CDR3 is TGTGCCAGCAGTTTACAGGGGGCCCGCACTGAAGCTTTCTTT.

CDR3 DNA sequence: TGTGCCAGCACGGGCAATGAGCAGTTCTTC. Translation gives CASTGNEQFF. The chain couples TRBV2 to TRBJ2-1, with D hard to call. V was cut by 7 bases and J by 6 bases, with 4 bases left in between. CDR3 size: 10 residues. The germline V gene encodes CDR1 SNHLY and CDR2 FYNNEI.

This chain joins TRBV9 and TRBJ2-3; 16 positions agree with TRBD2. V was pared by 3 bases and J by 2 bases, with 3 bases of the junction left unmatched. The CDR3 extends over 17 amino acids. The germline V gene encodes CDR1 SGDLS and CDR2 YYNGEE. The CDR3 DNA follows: TGTGCCAGCAGCGGGGGACTAGCGGGGGGGTACACAGATACGCAGTATTTT. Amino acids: CASSGGLAGGYTDTQYF.

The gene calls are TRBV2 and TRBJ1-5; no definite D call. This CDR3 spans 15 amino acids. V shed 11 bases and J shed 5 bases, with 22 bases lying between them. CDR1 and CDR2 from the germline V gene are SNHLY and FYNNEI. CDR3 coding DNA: TGTGCCTCCAGCCTTTTTACCGTCCGGGATCAGCCCCAGCATTTT. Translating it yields CASSLFTVRDQPQHF.

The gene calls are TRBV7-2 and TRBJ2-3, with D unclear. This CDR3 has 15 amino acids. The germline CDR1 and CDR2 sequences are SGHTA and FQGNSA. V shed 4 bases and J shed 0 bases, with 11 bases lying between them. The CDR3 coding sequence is TGTGCCAGCAGCTCCCCTACCCTTAGCACAGATACGCAGTATTTT. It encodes CASSSPTLSTDTQYF.